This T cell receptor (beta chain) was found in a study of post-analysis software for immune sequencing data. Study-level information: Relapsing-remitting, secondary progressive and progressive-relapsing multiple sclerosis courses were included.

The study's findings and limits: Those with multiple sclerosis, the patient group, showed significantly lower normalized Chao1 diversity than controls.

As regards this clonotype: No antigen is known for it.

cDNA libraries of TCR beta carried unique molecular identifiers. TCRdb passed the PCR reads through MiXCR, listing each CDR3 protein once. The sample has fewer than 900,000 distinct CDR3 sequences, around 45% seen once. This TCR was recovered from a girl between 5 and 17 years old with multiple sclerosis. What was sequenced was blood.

CDR3 amino acids: CASSLGRDDEQYF. CDR3 nucleotides: TGTGCCAGCAGCTTAGGACGGGACGACGAGCAGTACTTC. The gene calls are TRBV7-8 and TRBJ2-4; the D call may be TRBD1 or TRBD2 (5 bases each). Judging by the DNA end, TRBJ2-7 fits better; the J call may be wrong. From germline, CDR1 is SGHVS and CDR2 FQNEAQ. The CDR3 has 13 amino acids.